The 23 T cell receptor beta chains below all came from one sample that was sequenced in a study of shared clonotypes between healthy human individuals. Only in-frame clones appear in the TCRdb table, and some are missing; sequencing was by immunoSEQ multiplex PCR. This sample has 1.6 million or so clones; less than 99% occur once, and the top ten carry 0.36%. The source material was naive CD4+ T cells sorted from blood. The subset was: CD45RA+ positively selected. Receptor source: a man aged 30 to 39 in good health.

A note on this clone: The same CDR3 can be traced to other DNA sequences in this sample. The rearrangement joins TRBV5-1 to TRBJ2-7, with 10 bases that match TRBD2. CDR3 length: 15 residues. CDR1 SGHRS and CDR2 YFSETQ come from the germline V gene. The trim removed 0 bases at V and 3 bases at J, leaving 3 bases unmatched. CDR3 sequence reads: CASSLGASGSYEQYF. In DNA form, the CDR3 reads TGCGCCAGCAGCTTGGGGGCTAGCGGGAGCTACGAGCAGTACTTC. Using reference TRBV5-1 and TRBJ2-7 for the parts outside the CDR3, the full variable domain is KAGVTQTPRYLIKTRGQQVTLSCSPISGHRSVSWYQQTPGQGLQFLFEYFSETQRNKGNFPGRFSGRQFSNSRSEMNVSTLELGDSALYLCASSLGASGSYEQYFGPGTRLTVT.

The genes are TRBV18 and TRBJ2-1, with TRBD1 matching 7 bases. Germline CDR1 and CDR2: KGHSH and LQKENI. J was trimmed by 0 bases and V by 1 base; bases with no gene match: 3. The CDR3 has 16 amino acids. The CDR3 DNA is TGTGCCAGCTCACCACAGACAGGGAGCTCCTACAATGAGCAGTTCTTC. This encodes CASSPQTGSSYNEQFF.

V is TRBV15 and J is TRBJ1-1; D not certain. This CDR3 is built from 11 residues. Germline V gene lookup returns CDR1 LNHNV and CDR2 YYDKDF (reference sequence). Deletions cut 6 bases from V and 1 base from J, with 3 bases between. The CDR3 here is CATRGNTEAFF. Written as DNA, the CDR3 is TGTGCCACCAGGGGGAACACTGAAGCTTTCTTT. The variable domain in full, with the rest retrieved from reference TRBV15 and TRBJ1-1, is DAMVIQNPRYQVTQFGKPVTLSCSQTLNHNVMYWYQQKSSQAPKLLFHYYDKDFNNEADTPDNFQSRRPNTSFCFLDIRSPGLGDTAMYLCATRGNTEAFFGQGTRLTVV.

This clone was seen a single time. The same CDR3 is also encoded by other DNA sequences in this sample. The V call is TRBV5-1, the J call TRBJ2-1; the match to TRBD2 covers 8 bases. Trimming removed 3 bases from V and 1 base from J; junction bases left unmatched: 3. The CDR3 contains 15 residues. Germline-derived CDR1 and CDR2 are SGHRS and YFSETQ. DNA of the CDR3: TGCGCCAGCAGCTCCGGGACTAGGTCCTACAATGAGCAGTTCTTC. Protein product: CASSSGTRSYNEQFF.

The chain is built from TRBV7-2 and TRBJ2-2, with 9 bases identical to TRBD2. Germline V gives CDR1 SGHTA, CDR2 FQGNSA. The CDR3 spans 16 residues. Trimming took 2 bases from V and 6 from J; bases not matched to a gene: 7. The chain's CDR3 is CASSLRSGRGAGELFF. The DNA of the CDR3 is TGTGCCAGCAGCTTACGTAGCGGGAGAGGGGCCGGGGAGCTGTTTTTT.

CDR3 bases: TGTGCCAGCTCAATTTTGGAGACAGCAACCGGGACCGATATGTATTTT. Its protein product is CASSILETATGTDMYF. The J gene is TRBJ2-3, the V gene TRBV18, with D perhaps assigned TRBD1 or TRBD2 (5 bases each). This CDR3 has 16 amino acids. Trimming cost V 5 bases and J 14 bases, with 29 bases left between them. In germline, CDR1 is KGHSH, CDR2 LQKENI.

V gene TRBV18 combines with J gene TRBJ2-3; D ambiguous. CDR3 length: 19 amino acids. The germline gives CDR1 KGHSH, CDR2 LQKENI. The V and J ends lost 3 bases and 5 bases respectively, with 27 bases between them. CDR3 coding DNA: TGTGCCAGCTCACCTCTTAGTCATTCGGCGGACCCTCTTAGAGATACGCAGTATTTT. As protein: CASSPLSHSADPLRDTQYF.

The rearrangement links TRBV5-8 to TRBJ2-7; 8 bases match TRBD2. V gave up 3 bases and J gave up 3 bases; unmatched junction bases: 14. Germline V gene lookup returns CDR1 SGHTS and CDR2 YDEGEE. CDR3 length equals 17 residues. CDR3 bases: TGTGCCAGCAGCTGGAGGGAGCGGGAGAGGTTTTTCTACGAGCAGTACTTC. Protein sequence: CASSWRERERFFYEQYF.

This chain joins TRBV29-1 and TRBJ2-7, with a possible D match to TRBD2 (5 bases). Per germline, CDR1 SQVTM and CDR2 ANQGSEA. This CDR3 contains 12 residues. Trimming cost V 7 bases and J 4 bases, with 14 bases left between them. The CDR3 DNA reads as TGCAGCGCCAGTGAGGGTAGGTACGAGCAGTACTTC. Protein product: CSASEGRYEQYF.

The chain recombines TRBV11-2 with TRBJ2-7, with D perhaps matching TRBD2 (6 bases). This CDR3 is built from 13 residues. CDR1 is SGHAT, CDR2 FQNNGV, per germline. With 0 bases removed from V and 5 bases from J, the gap between germline ends came to 8 bases. The CDR3 loop is CASSLDPGDEQYF. CDR3 nucleotides: TGTGCCAGCAGCTTAGATCCGGGGGACGAGCAGTACTTC. Full variable domain (rest looked up from reference TRBV11-2 and TRBJ2-7): EAGVAQSPRYKIIEKRQSVAFWCNPISGHATLYWYQQILGQGPKLLIQFQNNGVVDDSQLPKDRFSAERLKGVDSTLKIQPAKLEDSAVYLCASSLDPGDEQYFGPGTRLTVT.

The V and J genes are TRBV14 and TRBJ2-1; 12 bases match TRBD2. The CDR3 extends over 17 amino acids. With V trimmed by 4 bases and J by 6 bases, 10 bases remained unmatched. Germline V gives CDR1 SGHDN, CDR2 FVKESK. CDR3 loop: CASSPGLAGKMVNEQFF. CDR3 nucleotide sequence: TGTGCCAGCAGCCCTGGACTAGCGGGAAAGATGGTCAATGAGCAGTTCTTC.

The V gene is TRBV10-3, the J gene TRBJ2-3; weak D call: TRBD2 (6 bases). V was clipped by 4 bases and J by 10 bases, with 18 bases between them. CDR1 is ENHRY and CDR2 is SYGVKD in the germline V gene. The CDR3 has 14 amino acids. The CDR3 is CAISAGAGYSAQYF. Written as DNA, the CDR3 is TGTGCCATCAGTGCGGGAGCTGGTTACAGTGCGCAGTATTTT.

The rearrangement uses TRBV4-2 and TRBJ1-2; perhaps TRBD1 as D (5 bases). Germline-derived CDR1 and CDR2 are LGHNA and YNFKEQ. Trimming took off 3 bases at V and 4 bases at J, with 12 bases between the two ends. This CDR3 comprises 14 residues. The CDR3 sequence is CASSQTEQGYGYTF. CDR3 in DNA: TGTGCCAGCAGCCAGACGGAGCAGGGCTATGGCTACACCTTC.

The V and J genes are TRBV7-2 and TRBJ2-5, with 10 bases lining up with TRBD2. Germline V lookup: CDR1 SGHTA, CDR2 FQGNSA. This CDR3 is built from 16 residues. Losses at the gene ends were 1 base for V and 5 bases for J; bases not matched to a gene: 7. The CDR3 DNA follows: TGTGCCAGCAGCTTAGGGCTAGCGGGAGTTCGTGAGACCCAGTACTTC. This translates into CASSLGLAGVRETQYF.

This clone was counted once. The chain uses TRBV5-8 and TRBJ2-1; 10 positions match TRBD1. After removal of 2 bases from V and 5 bases from J, the junction contained 4 bases not matched to a gene. The CDR3 has 15 amino acids. Per the germline V gene, CDR1 is SGHTS and CDR2 is YDEGEE. CDR3 residues: CASSLGQGEHNEQFF. The CDR3 DNA reads as TGTGCCAGCAGCTTAGGACAGGGGGAACACAATGAGCAGTTCTTC.

The genes are TRBV6-1 and TRBJ2-5; no clear D. The CDR3 spans 14 residues. Trimming pared 7 bases from V and 1 base from J, leaving 13 bases between. Germline values: CDR1 MNHNS, CDR2 SASEGT. The CDR3 nucleotides read TGTGCCAGCAACATTAGGCAAATCCAAGAGACCCAGTACTTC. This codes for CASNIRQIQETQYF.

Here the CDR3 DNA reads TGCGCCAGCAGCCAAGAAAAACTAGCGGGAGTGTACGAGCAGTACTTC. Encoded protein: CASSQEKLAGVYEQYF. The chain joins TRBV4-1 to TRBJ2-7, with 11 bases that match TRBD2. Germline-derived CDR1 and CDR2 are MGHRA and YSYEKL. J lost 4 bases, V lost 0 bases, and 5 bases had no gene match. The CDR3 consists of 16 residues.

In nucleotides, the CDR3 is TGTGCCAGCAGCGAATCCCACGGGACTAGAATATACGAGCAGTACTTC. Encoded protein: CASSESHGTRIYEQYF. This chain connects TRBV9 to TRBJ2-7; 8 positions match TRBD2. Germline lookup yields CDR1 SGDLS and CDR2 YYNGEE. This CDR3 is 16 amino acids long. Trimming removed 3 bases from V and 4 bases from J; junction bases left unmatched: 12.

V and J are TRBV5-4 and TRBJ2-5; a weak D match, TRBD1 (5 bases). The V and J ends lost 4 bases and 5 bases respectively, with 12 bases between them. The CDR3 consists of 13 residues. Germline V gives CDR1 SGHNT, CDR2 YYREEE (reference sequence). The CDR3, as DNA: TGTGCCAGCAGCCCCGGCCCAGGGGAGACCCAGTACTTC. Its translation is CASSPGPGETQYF. Full variable domain (outside the CDR3, taken from reference TRBV5-4 and TRBJ2-5): ETGVTQSPTHLIKTRGQQVTLRCSSQSGHNTVSWYQQALGQGPQFIFQYYREEENGRGNFPPRFSGLQFPNYSSELNVNALELDDSALYLCASSPGPGETQYFGPGTRLLVL.

The chain carries TRBV5-4 and TRBJ2-1; D possibly corresponds to TRBD1 (5 bases). Germline CDR1 and CDR2: SGHNT and YYREEE (reference sequence). This CDR3 contains 13 residues. The V gene lost 2 bases and the J gene lost 13 bases, with 16 bases spanning the gap. The CDR3 DNA sequence: TGTGCCAGCAGCTTCCAGGGTTCTCCCACCCAGTTCTTC. Its protein is CASSFQGSPTQFF.

This clone was recorded once. The chain employs TRBV28 and TRBJ2-1; D may be TRBD2 (5 bases). V lost 4 bases and J 6 bases, leaving 16 bases between the germline ends. The length of the CDR3 is 15 residues. Germline loops: CDR1 MDHEN, CDR2 SYDVKM. CDR3 sequence: CASSSGGPTSNEQFF. DNA for the CDR3: TGTGCCAGCAGTTCTGGCGGGCCGACTTCCAATGAGCAGTTCTTC.

The rearrangement joins TRBV5-4 to TRBJ2-3, with a tentative D call TRBD2 (6 bases). In germline, CDR1 is SGHNT, CDR2 YYREEE (reference sequence). The CDR3 runs 14 residues. The V end lost 4 bases, the J end lost 5 bases, and 14 bases lay between the germline ends. The CDR3 protein is CASSPGGGRDTQYF. The CDR3 DNA reads TGTGCCAGCAGCCCCGGGGGAGGAAGAGATACGCAGTATTTT.

This clone has only one observation. This chain uses TRBV15 with TRBJ2-2; the D gene is possibly TRBD2 (7 bases). The CDR3 spans 17 residues. V was shortened by 4 bases and J by 3 bases, with 18 bases between the two germline ends. Germline V gives CDR1 LNHNV, CDR2 YYDKDF (reference sequence). As DNA, the CDR3 is TGTGCCACCAGCAAGGGGGGGCGGGGGCGGTACACCGGGGAGCTGTTTTTT. Its translation is CATSKGGRGRYTGELFF.